Presented here are 7 T cell receptor beta chains from one specimen sequenced in a study of T cell responses to AZD1222 COVID-19 vaccine. The table came from immunoSEQ multiplex PCR; TCRdb's copy has only in-frame clones and leaves some out. Counted here are 100,000 or so clones, about nine tenths occurring once; the ten biggest clones make up approximately 4.8%. The input for sequencing was peripheral blood, taken on day 0 of AZD1222 vaccination. The receptor set was obtained from an adult in good health.

Of note for this clone: In the same sample, other DNA sequences code for this CDR3. The chain has TRBV12-3 or TRBV12-4 and TRBJ2-7; D uncertain. V shed 3 bases and J shed 0 bases, with 0 bases lying between them. The CDR3 contains 11 residues. CDR3 loop: CASSFSYEQYF. The CDR3 DNA sequence: TGTGCCAGCAGTTTCTCCTACGAGCAGTACTTC.

This chain connects TRBV5-1 to TRBJ2-2, with no clear D. This CDR3 region has 14 residues. CDR1 is SGHRS and CDR2 is YFSETQ in the germline V gene. Trimming removed 4 bases from V and 2 bases from J, with 9 bases in between. CDR3 sequence reads: CASSLNYNTGELFF. The CDR3 nucleotides read TGCGCCAGCAGCCTTAATTACAACACCGGGGAGCTGTTTTTT.

This clone appeared once. This chain uses TRBV9 with TRBJ1-3; D not certain. The CDR3 runs 15 residues. CDR1 SGDLS and CDR2 YYNGEE come from the germline V gene. The V end lost 3 bases, the J end lost 0 bases, and 10 bases lay between the germline ends. Here the CDR3 reads CASSASASSGNTIYF. The CDR3 DNA sequence: TGTGCCAGCAGCGCGTCGGCCTCCTCTGGAAACACCATATATTTT.

The CDR3 spells CASSRASGGANEQFF. CDR3 in DNA: TGCGCCAGCAGCCGAGCTAGCGGGGGGGCAAATGAGCAGTTCTTC. The chain links TRBV4-3 to TRBJ2-1; the match to TRBD2 covers 12 bases. The germline gives CDR1 LGHNA, CDR2 YSLEER. V was clipped by 4 bases and J by 7 bases; unmatched bases: 5. The CDR3 sequence is 15 residues long.

This clone was seen a handful of times. This chain joins TRBV7-3 and TRBJ2-7, with TRBD2 as a possible D gene (5 bases). Germline V gene sequence: CDR1 SGHTA, CDR2 FQGTGA. This CDR3 contains 15 residues. Trimming cost V 5 bases and J 1 base, with 15 bases left between them. In DNA form, the CDR3 reads TGTGCCAGCAGCGCCGACGGGATGGTTTCCTACGAGCAGTACTTC. Translating it yields CASSADGMVSYEQYF. Together with reference TRBV7-3 and TRBJ2-7, the CDR3 gives the full variable domain: GAGVSQTPSNKVTEKGKYVELRCDPISGHTALYWYRQSLGQGPEFLIYFQGTGAADDSGLPNDRFFAVRPEGSVSTLKIQRTERGDSAVYLCASSADGMVSYEQYFGPGTRLTVT.

The chain has TRBV25-1 and TRBJ2-2, with D uncertain. Trimming stripped 1 base from V and 4 bases from J, with 4 bases between. This CDR3 contains 13 residues. The germline V gene has CDR1 MGHDK and CDR2 SYGVNS. CDR3: CASSESPTGELFF. The DNA for the CDR3 is TGTGCCAGCAGTGAATCCCCCACCGGGGAGCTGTTTTTT.

This chain links TRBV5-6 with TRBJ1-5, with no clear D. V gave up 0 bases and J gave up 1 base, with 8 bases separating them. CDR1 and CDR2 from the germline V gene are SGHDT and YYEEEE. CDR3 size: 15 residues. DNA of the CDR3: TGTGCCAGCAGCTTGGGAGGGTGGAGCAATCAGCCCCAGCATTTT. Its translation is CASSLGGWSNQPQHF.